One and the same sample provided the 18 T cell receptor beta chains below, sequenced in a study of vaccination and CD4 T cells after COVID-19. Their antigen targets remain unknown. Documented treatment: roughly nine-day PBMC culture with coronavirus spike peptide pools or control peptides (ViraFEST assay). Once obtained from cultured CD4+ T cells, the DNA was sequenced using the Oncomine TCR Beta short-read assay. TCRdb itself ran the PCR reads through MiXCR, one entry per CDR3 protein. The table records 12,000 or so distinct CDR3 sequences, about 19% of them present only once. The input for sequencing was CD4+ T cells from blood, cultured in vitro, taken before SARS-CoV-2 vaccination. The receptors here all came from a human donor who received a COVID-19 vaccine.

Relative to its sample, this clonotype is medium-sized. This chain's CDR3 is CASSRPGSSYNSPLHF. The CDR3 DNA sequence: TGTGCCAGCTCTCGGCCAGGGAGCTCCTATAATTCACCCCTCCACTTT. V gene TRBV6-1 combines with J gene TRBJ1-6; the D gene is possibly TRBD1 (5 bases). V was trimmed by 8 bases and J by 0 bases, leaving 14 bases between them. The length of the CDR3 is 16 residues. The V gene's germline CDR1 is MNHNS and CDR2 SASEGT.

This clonotype showed up just a few times. The J gene is TRBJ1-3, the V gene TRBV12-3 or TRBV12-4; D not resolved. The V and J ends lost 1 base and 2 bases respectively, with 9 bases between them. This CDR3 has 15 residues. The DNA for the CDR3 is TGTGCCAGCAGTTTAGGATGGACGGCTGGAAACACCATATATTTT. It translates to CASSLGWTAGNTIYF.

The rearrangement links TRBV6-4 to TRBJ2-1; D is undetermined. The germline V and J ends were trimmed by 4 bases and 10 bases, with 14 bases remaining between them. CDR3 length: 13 amino acids. CDR1 and CDR2 from the germline V gene are MRHNA and SNTAGT. CDR3 sequence reads: CASSASLRAEQFF. The CDR3 DNA reads as TGTGCCAGCAGTGCGAGTCTCCGAGCGGAGCAGTTCTTC.

This chain connects TRBV5-4 to TRBJ1-6; 9 positions agree with TRBD1. Germline V gives CDR1 SGHNT, CDR2 YYREEE (reference sequence). V gave up 3 bases and J gave up 7 bases; unmatched junction bases: 8. CDR3 length equals 16 residues. As DNA, the CDR3 is TGTGCCAGCAGCTCGACAGGGGGTCTCCAGAATTCACCCCTCCACTTT. Its translation is CASSSTGGLQNSPLHF.

The chain combines TRBV7-9 with TRBJ1-4; D is possibly TRBD1 (6 bases). The CDR3 consists of 15 residues. Trimming took off 5 bases at V and 10 bases at J, with 20 bases between the two ends. CDR1 and CDR2 from the germline V gene are SEHNR and FQNEAQ (reference sequence). CDR3 sequence reads: CASSPRGDLPGKLFF. The CDR3 nucleotides read TGTGCCAGCAGCCCGAGGGGGGACCTACCCGGAAAACTGTTTTTT. Supplemented by reference TRBV7-9 and TRBJ1-4, the full variable domain reads DTGVSQNPRHKITKRGQNVTFRCDPISEHNRLYWYRQTLGQGPEFLTYFQNEAQLEKSRLLSDRFSAERPKGSFSTLEIQRTEQGDSAMYLCASSPRGDLPGKLFFGSGTQLSVL.

This sequence joins TRBV29-1 and TRBJ2-3; D remains unclear. CDR1 and CDR2 (germline): SQVTM, ANQGSEA. V was trimmed by 4 bases and J by 2 bases, leaving 7 bases between them. The CDR3 length is 12 residues. In DNA, the CDR3 is TGCAGCGTTGGGGGATACACAGATACGCAGTATTTT. Translation gives CSVGGYTDTQYF.

This clonotype was counted only a few times. This sequence joins TRBV30 and TRBJ1-1, with D maybe TRBD1 (5 bases). Germline-derived CDR1 and CDR2 are GTSNPN and SVGIG (reference sequence). V lost 7 bases, J lost 0 bases, and 12 bases lay in between. The CDR3 has 13 residues. This chain's CDR3 is CASSDTMNTEAFF. As DNA, the CDR3 is TGTGCCTCCTCGGACACTATGAACACTGAAGCTTTCTTT.

V gene TRBV7-9 combines with J gene TRBJ1-6; no reliable D call. The CDR3 runs 13 residues. In germline, CDR1 is SEHNR, CDR2 FQNEAQ (reference sequence). V was cut by 2 bases and J by 8 bases, with 7 bases left in between. DNA of the CDR3: TGTGCCAGCAGCTTAAGTGTGGATTCACCCCTCCACTTT. It yields the protein CASSLSVDSPLHF.

This rearrangement joins TRBV10-3 to TRBJ2-7; 9 bases are shared with TRBD1. Germline CDR1 reads ENHRY; CDR2 reads SYGVKD. V dropped 4 bases and J dropped 3; count of bases not matched to a gene: 4. This CDR3 has 14 amino acids. The DNA of the CDR3 is TGTGCCATCAGTGCCGGGACAGGGAACTACGAGCAGTACTTC. Encoded protein: CAISAGTGNYEQYF.

The count of this clonotype is one. A junction end diverges from the germline sequence, so it may reflect a read error. J is TRBJ2-5 and V is TRBV6-2 or TRBV6-3; the D gene is possibly TRBD2 (5 bases). CDR1 is MNHEY and CDR2 is SVGEGT in the germline V gene. The CDR3 is 12 amino acids. The CDR3 region has the DNA TGTGCCGCCAGCTTTCGGGGAGAGTCCCAGTACTTC. Translating it yields CAASFRGESQYF.

This clonotype is judged medium-sized (0.01 to 0.1%). V usage is TRBV20-1 and J usage is TRBJ1-1, with D possibly being TRBD1 (5 bases). This CDR3 is built from 14 residues. V dropped 3 bases and J dropped 0 bases, with 11 bases sitting between them. The germline gives CDR1 DFQATT, CDR2 SNEGSKA (reference sequence). The CDR3 sequence is CSARVQEMNTEAFF. The CDR3 DNA sequence: TGCAGTGCTAGGGTACAGGAGATGAACACTGAAGCTTTCTTT.

This sequence joins TRBV25-1 and TRBJ2-5; D possibly corresponds to TRBD1 (5 bases). The ends were cut back, 3 bases at V and 1 base at J, with 12 bases in the middle. The CDR3 extends over 15 amino acids. The germline V gene has CDR1 MGHDK and CDR2 SYGVNS. CDR3 loop: CASSDLTALQETQYF. DNA for the CDR3: TGTGCCAGCAGTGACTTGACAGCTCTCCAAGAGACCCAGTACTTC.

Only a few counts were recorded for this clonotype. This chain links TRBV20-1 with TRBJ2-1; tentative D call: TRBD2 (5 bases). The V end lost 2 bases, the J end lost 6 bases, and 11 bases lay between the germline ends. CDR1 is DFQATT, CDR2 SNEGSKA, per germline (reference sequence). The CDR3 extends over 13 amino acids. Written as DNA, the CDR3 is TGCAGTGCTAGAACAGACTACACCAATGAGCAGTTCTTC. Translating it yields CSARTDYTNEQFF.

This clonotype was observed a handful of times. The chain carries TRBV5-4 and TRBJ1-2; D is unresolved. The V end was cut by 4 bases, the J end by 0 bases, with 13 bases between. The CDR3 loop spans 15 amino acids. Germline V CDR1 and CDR2: SGHNT, YYREEE (reference sequence). In nucleotides, the CDR3 is TGTGCCAGCAGCCCCGCGACCGACTCTAACTATGGCTACACCTTC. It encodes CASSPATDSNYGYTF.

The V and J genes are TRBV16 and TRBJ2-7; D gene unclear. The germline V gene has CDR1 KGHSY and CDR2 FQNENV. This CDR3 region has 13 residues. V lost 0 bases and J lost 5, with 8 bases in between. CDR3 protein: CASSQSELNEQYF. The CDR3 nucleotides read TGTGCCAGCAGCCAATCAGAGTTGAACGAGCAGTACTTC.

This clonotype occurred a few times. This sequence joins TRBV30 and TRBJ1-6; 8 bases fit TRBD1. This CDR3 comprises 15 residues. The J segment lost 5 bases and the V segment lost 2 bases, leaving 5 bases of the junction unmatched. The germline gives CDR1 GTSNPN, CDR2 SVGIG (reference sequence). CDR3 coding DNA: TGTGCCTGGAGTCCCAAGGGACAGGATAATTCACCCCTCCACTTT. This translates into CAWSPKGQDNSPLHF.

This clonotype was seen a few times. CDR3 bases: TGTGCCAGCAGGGGGTCATCACCAACTACCTACAATGAGCAGTTCTTC. Protein: CASRGSSPTTYNEQFF. This chain uses TRBV27 with TRBJ2-1; D remains ambiguous. V gave up 6 bases and J gave up 2 bases, with 17 bases separating them. This CDR3 contains 16 residues. CDR1 is MNHEY, CDR2 SMNVEV, per germline (reference sequence).

The chain links TRBV7-9 to TRBJ2-7, with a tentative D call TRBD1 (6 bases). Germline CDR1 and CDR2: SEHNR and FQNEAQ (reference sequence). V was clipped by 1 base and J by 6 bases, with 13 bases between them. The CDR3 extends over 14 amino acids. The CDR3: CASSLEADRGEQYF. The DNA for the CDR3 is TGTGCCAGCAGCTTAGAGGCGGACAGAGGCGAGCAGTACTTC. Supplemented by reference TRBV7-9 and TRBJ2-7, the full variable domain reads DTGVSQNPRHKITKRGQNVTFRCDPISEHNRLYWYRQTLGQGPEFLTYFQNEAQLEKSRLLSDRFSAERPKGSFSTLEIQRTEQGDSAMYLCASSLEADRGEQYFGPGTRLTVT.